This T cell receptor (beta chain) was recorded in a study of PD-L1 blockade in urothelial cancer. Overall study: Males with urothelial cancer arising in the bladder constituted about 85% of the roughly 29 patients. Blood analyses occurred 3 weeks (second dose) and 6 weeks post treatment start.

Looked up from germline, CDR1 is SGHTS and CDR2 is YDEGEE. Trimming stripped 5 bases from V and 9 bases from J, with 15 bases between. CDR3 length: 14 residues. The protocol was immunoSEQ multiplex PCR, while the TCRdb copy is restricted to in-frame clones and leaves out a portion. The data contain 30,000 to 35,000 clones, roughly 82% of them singletons. This TCR came from a man between 60 and 70 years old with urothelial cancer. The specimen comprised PBMCs, sampled around atezolizumab (anti-PD-L1) treatment. The rearrangement uses TRBV5-8 and TRBJ1-6; D may be TRBD1 (6 bases). This CDR3 is CASSHNTGLSPLHF. In DNA form, the CDR3 reads TGTGCCAGCAGTCATAATACAGGGCTTTCACCCCTCCACTTT. The whole variable domain, filled in from reference TRBV5-8 and TRBJ1-6, reads EAGVTQSPTHLIKTRGQQATLRCSPISGHTSVYWYQQALGLGLQFLLWYDEGEERNRGNFPPRFSGRQFPNYSSELNVNALELEDSALYLCASSHNTGLSPLHFGNGTRLTVT.